The clone carrying this TCR beta chain came up many times. What it binds is unknown. The CDR3 runs to 13 residues. With 9 bases removed from V and 4 bases from J, the gap between germline ends came to 13 bases. In making TCR beta libraries, quantitative 5'-RACE with molecular barcodes was used. From the 5' RACE reads, TCRdb called clonotypes with MiXCR, one entry per CDR3 protein. The data hold roughly 700,000 distinct CDR3 sequences, with 19% observed a single time. The sample belongs to a study of CD8 T cells in ankylosing spondylitis. Regarding the study as a whole: With a CD8+ phenotype, disease-linked clones were relatively rare in peripheral blood. Typical of ankylosing spondylitis blood, it appeared, was a TCR beta motif of under 10 highly homologous variants. Reportedly, significant enrichment of disease-linked clones occurred in matched ankylosing spondylitis synovial fluid. Certain motif variants had earlier been reported in reactive arthritis synovial fluid and blood.

The sample was blood, either unsorted or a sorted T cell fraction (not recorded which). The TCR originated in a male donor with ankylosing spondylitis. The chain employs TRBV12-3 or TRBV12-4 and TRBJ2-1; TRBD1 might be the D (6 bases). CDR3 loop: CARWGPYYNEQFF. Here the CDR3 DNA reads TGTGCCAGATGGGGGCCATATTACAATGAGCAGTTCTTC.